Listed below are T cell receptor beta chains from one sample, sequenced in a study of T cell repertoires in cytomegalovirus infection. MiXCR, applied by TCRdb to the reads, yields one record per CDR3 protein. The table includes about 490,000 distinct CDR3 sequences, about 25% detected once. The sequencing sample was made of PBMCs. The receptors shown here come from a human donor in good health (CMV status not recorded). Some clones in this sample may be carry-over from other donors' samples. Each CDR3 is given with its conserved first and last residue. Each record gives: CDR3 DNA, CDR3 protein, clone size, D gene, V gene, J gene, CDR3 length. D genes are given only for firm matches. Clone size is stated in some rows and not others, as once, few, many or a class when expanded.

CDR3 DNA: TGTGCCAGTAGCCGAGATGGGACAGGGTTCAAGAACACTGAAGCTTTCTTT
CDR3 protein: CASSRDGTGFKNTEAFF
clone size: -
D gene: TRBD1
V gene: TRBV19
J gene: TRBJ1-1
CDR3 length: 17

CDR3 DNA: TGTGCCAGCGGCGGGGCAGCCAATGAAAAACTGTTTTTT
CDR3 protein: CASGGAANEKLFF
clone size: -
D gene: -
V gene: TRBV6-1
J gene: TRBJ1-4
CDR3 length: 13

CDR3 DNA: TGTGCCAGCAGTTACCGGACAGCGCAGCAAGAGACCCAGTACTTC
CDR3 protein: CASSYRTAQQETQYF
clone size: -
D gene: -
V gene: TRBV6-6
J gene: TRBJ2-5
CDR3 length: 15

CDR3 DNA: TGTGCCACCAGTGAATCCGGGACTAGCGGGAGGCGGCTCCATTACAATGAGCAGTTCTTC
CDR3 protein: CATSESGTSGRRLHYNEQFF
clone size: few
D gene: TRBD2
V gene: TRBV24-1
J gene: TRBJ2-1
CDR3 length: 20

CDR3 DNA: TGCAGTGCTAGAGACCGGACAGTCACAGATACGCAGTATTTT
CDR3 protein: CSARDRTVTDTQYF
clone size: few
D gene: -
V gene: TRBV20-1
J gene: TRBJ2-3
CDR3 length: 14

CDR3 DNA: TGTGCCAGCAGCTCAAACGCCTACGGGGACAGGCTCAGGGAGCAGTACTTC
CDR3 protein: CASSSNAYGDRLREQYF
clone size: few
D gene: TRBD1
V gene: TRBV7-6
J gene: TRBJ2-7
CDR3 length: 17

CDR3 DNA: TGTGCCAGCAGCTTTTTACAGGGGGAGGTCGAGACCCAGTACTTC
CDR3 protein: CASSFLQGEVETQYF
clone size: -
D gene: TRBD1
V gene: TRBV7-2
J gene: TRBJ2-5
CDR3 length: 15

CDR3 DNA: TGTGCCAGCAGTTTAAGCGTAGGGGGTACTGAAGCTTTCTTT
CDR3 protein: CASSLSVGGTEAFF
clone size: few
D gene: -
V gene: TRBV28
J gene: TRBJ1-1
CDR3 length: 14

CDR3 DNA: TGTGCCAGCAGCTCGTCGGCGGGAGGGCGGTTCGGGGAGCTGTTTTTT
CDR3 protein: CASSSSAGGRFGELFF
clone size: few
D gene: TRBD2
V gene: TRBV11-1
J gene: TRBJ2-2
CDR3 length: 16

CDR3 DNA: TGTGCCAGCAGTTTCGAACCGGACCAGCCCCAGCATTTT
CDR3 protein: CASSFEPDQPQHF
clone size: many
D gene: -
V gene: TRBV7-2
J gene: TRBJ1-5
CDR3 length: 13

CDR3 DNA: TGTGCCAGCCGTTTTAGTTTCGGGGCGGATTCCTCCTACGAGCAGTACTTC
CDR3 protein: CASRFSFGADSSYEQYF
clone size: few
D gene: -
V gene: TRBV28
J gene: TRBJ2-7
CDR3 length: 17

CDR3 DNA: TGTGCCAGCAGTTGGACAGCGAACACCGGGGAGCTGTTTTTT
CDR3 protein: CASSWTANTGELFF
clone size: few
D gene: -
V gene: TRBV12-3/TRBV12-4
J gene: TRBJ2-2
CDR3 length: 14

CDR3 DNA: TGTGCCAGCAGCGGAGGACAGAGCTCTGGAAACACCATATATTTT
CDR3 protein: CASSGGQSSGNTIYF
clone size: -
D gene: -
V gene: TRBV7-8
J gene: TRBJ1-3
CDR3 length: 15

CDR3 DNA: TGCAGCGTGGGACAGCCCCAAGAGACCCAGTACTTC
CDR3 protein: CSVGQPQETQYF
clone size: -
D gene: TRBD1
V gene: TRBV29-1
J gene: TRBJ2-5
CDR3 length: 12

CDR3 DNA: TGCAGTGCTAGAAGCGGGAGCACAGATACGCAGTATTTT
CDR3 protein: CSARSGSTDTQYF
clone size: -
D gene: -
V gene: TRBV20-1
J gene: TRBJ2-3
CDR3 length: 13

CDR3 DNA: TGTGCCAGCAGCTTGGTATGGGAGAATGAGAAACTGTTTTTT
CDR3 protein: CASSLVWENEKLFF
clone size: -
D gene: -
V gene: TRBV5-6
J gene: TRBJ1-4
CDR3 length: 14

CDR3 DNA: TGTGCCAGCAGTCGGGACAGGATGCTTAATCAGCCCCAGCATTTT
CDR3 protein: CASSRDRMLNQPQHF
clone size: many
D gene: TRBD1
V gene: TRBV28
J gene: TRBJ1-5
CDR3 length: 15

CDR3 DNA: TGCAGCGTTGGTTTAGGGGCTAGCAATCAGCCCCAGCATTTT
CDR3 protein: CSVGLGASNQPQHF
clone size: few
D gene: -
V gene: TRBV29-1
J gene: TRBJ1-5
CDR3 length: 14

CDR3 DNA: TGTGCCAGCAGCAGGACGGGGACGGTTGAAAAACTGTTTTTT
CDR3 protein: CASSRTGTVEKLFF
clone size: few
D gene: -
V gene: TRBV5-5
J gene: TRBJ1-4
CDR3 length: 14

CDR3 DNA: TGTGCCAGCAGCCGGACAATCGCGCCGGGAAACACCATATATTTT
CDR3 protein: CASSRTIAPGNTIYF
clone size: -
D gene: -
V gene: TRBV7-2
J gene: TRBJ1-3
CDR3 length: 15

CDR3 DNA: TGTGCCAGCAGCCTAACAGGGTGGGAGGATCAGCCCCAGCATTTT
CDR3 protein: CASSLTGWEDQPQHF
clone size: few
D gene: -
V gene: TRBV12-3/TRBV12-4
J gene: TRBJ1-5
CDR3 length: 15

CDR3 DNA: TGCGCCAGGTCGACAGGGACCACAGATACGCAGTATTTT
CDR3 protein: CARSTGTTDTQYF
clone size: many
D gene: TRBD1
V gene: TRBV10-2
J gene: TRBJ2-3
CDR3 length: 13

CDR3 DNA: TGTGCCACCATGGGAGGGGCGGTCAATGAGCAGTTCTTC
CDR3 protein: CATMGGAVNEQFF
clone size: -
D gene: TRBD2
V gene: TRBV24-1
J gene: TRBJ2-1
CDR3 length: 13

CDR3 DNA: TGTGCCAGCAGCCCAGCCAGCTCCTATAATTCACCCCTCCACTTT
CDR3 protein: CASSPASSYNSPLHF
clone size: many
D gene: -
V gene: TRBV7-2
J gene: TRBJ1-6
CDR3 length: 15

CDR3 DNA: TGTGCCAGCAGTTTAGGCACCTCCTCCCCTCAAGAGACCCAGTACTTC
CDR3 protein: CASSLGTSSPQETQYF
clone size: many
D gene: -
V gene: TRBV12-3/TRBV12-4
J gene: TRBJ2-5
CDR3 length: 16

CDR3 DNA: TGCAGCGTTGTAGCCCGAGCGACTAGCTTCACAGATACGCAGTATTTT
CDR3 protein: CSVVARATSFTDTQYF
clone size: -
D gene: TRBD2
V gene: TRBV29-1
J gene: TRBJ2-3
CDR3 length: 16

CDR3 DNA: TGCAGTGCTGGAGAGGGACAGTACAATGAGCAGTTCTTC
CDR3 protein: CSAGEGQYNEQFF
clone size: -
D gene: TRBD1
V gene: TRBV20-1
J gene: TRBJ2-1
CDR3 length: 13

CDR3 DNA: TGTGCCATCAGTGACCCGGGGTTAAAGCCCCAGCATTTT
CDR3 protein: CAISDPGLKPQHF
clone size: -
D gene: -
V gene: TRBV10-3
J gene: TRBJ1-5
CDR3 length: 13

CDR3 DNA: TGTGCCAGCAGGAGTTCAGGACGGGGGGATACGCAGTATTTT
CDR3 protein: CASRSSGRGDTQYF
clone size: few
D gene: -
V gene: TRBV6-6
J gene: TRBJ2-3
CDR3 length: 14

CDR3 DNA: TGTGCCACCAGTGATGGGGCAGGGCGTAGGCAGCCCCAGCATTTT
CDR3 protein: CATSDGAGRRQPQHF
clone size: -
D gene: -
V gene: TRBV24-1
J gene: TRBJ1-5
CDR3 length: 15

CDR3 DNA: TGTGCCAGCAGCGTTACAGGGGGCGCTGGAAACACCATACATTTT
CDR3 protein: CASSVTGGAGNTIHF
clone size: -
D gene: TRBD1
V gene: TRBV7-2
J gene: TRBJ1-3
CDR3 length: 15

CDR3 DNA: TGTGCCAGCTCACCGGACGAATCATCTAACTATGGCTACACCTTC
CDR3 protein: CASSPDESSNYGYTF
clone size: -
D gene: -
V gene: TRBV18
J gene: TRBJ1-2
CDR3 length: 15

CDR3 DNA: TGTGCCAGCCACTTATCTCGAAGGAACACTGAAGCTTTCTTT
CDR3 protein: CASHLSRRNTEAFF
clone size: -
D gene: -
V gene: TRBV28
J gene: TRBJ1-1
CDR3 length: 14

CDR3 DNA: TGTGCTAGTGGTTTGACAGGGGGCTTTGCTTTCTTT
CDR3 protein: CASGLTGGFAFF
clone size: -
D gene: TRBD1
V gene: TRBV12-5
J gene: TRBJ1-1
CDR3 length: 12

CDR3 DNA: TGTGCCAGCAGCTTAGCGGTTGGGGGCCCCTACAATGAGCAGTTCTTC
CDR3 protein: CASSLAVGGPYNEQFF
clone size: many
D gene: -
V gene: TRBV7-2
J gene: TRBJ2-1
CDR3 length: 16

CDR3 DNA: TGTGCCAGTAGTCAAAACAGGGTTCGCAATCAGCCCCAGCATTTT
CDR3 protein: CASSQNRVRNQPQHF
clone size: many
D gene: -
V gene: TRBV19
J gene: TRBJ1-5
CDR3 length: 15

CDR3 DNA: TGTGCCAGCAGCTTTTACCAGGAAGGCAAAAACATTCAGTACTTC
CDR3 protein: CASSFYQEGKNIQYF
clone size: -
D gene: -
V gene: TRBV7-8
J gene: TRBJ2-4
CDR3 length: 15

CDR3 DNA: TGTGCCAGCAGTCGCCAGAGGGTAGCGGGAGGGCGAGAGACCCAGTACTTC
CDR3 protein: CASSRQRVAGGRETQYF
clone size: -
D gene: TRBD2
V gene: TRBV6-2/TRBV6-3
J gene: TRBJ2-5
CDR3 length: 17

CDR3 DNA: TGTGCCAGCGGTTTTTCGACGGGCCCCGGGAATGAGCAGTTCTTC
CDR3 protein: CASGFSTGPGNEQFF
clone size: few
D gene: -
V gene: TRBV11-3
J gene: TRBJ2-1
CDR3 length: 15

CDR3 DNA: TGTGCCAGCAGCCAAACCGGGACAGGGATCACAGATACGCAGTATTTT
CDR3 protein: CASSQTGTGITDTQYF
clone size: few
D gene: TRBD1
V gene: TRBV6-2/TRBV6-3
J gene: TRBJ2-3
CDR3 length: 16

CDR3 DNA: TGCGCCAGCAGCTTCTCAACAGGGGGTCAAGAGACCCAGTACTTC
CDR3 protein: CASSFSTGGQETQYF
clone size: -
D gene: TRBD1
V gene: TRBV5-1
J gene: TRBJ2-5
CDR3 length: 15

CDR3 DNA: TGTGCCAGCAGCCCCAGACTAGCGGGAGACCACAATGAGCAGTTCTTC
CDR3 protein: CASSPRLAGDHNEQFF
clone size: many
D gene: TRBD2
V gene: TRBV7-2
J gene: TRBJ2-1
CDR3 length: 16